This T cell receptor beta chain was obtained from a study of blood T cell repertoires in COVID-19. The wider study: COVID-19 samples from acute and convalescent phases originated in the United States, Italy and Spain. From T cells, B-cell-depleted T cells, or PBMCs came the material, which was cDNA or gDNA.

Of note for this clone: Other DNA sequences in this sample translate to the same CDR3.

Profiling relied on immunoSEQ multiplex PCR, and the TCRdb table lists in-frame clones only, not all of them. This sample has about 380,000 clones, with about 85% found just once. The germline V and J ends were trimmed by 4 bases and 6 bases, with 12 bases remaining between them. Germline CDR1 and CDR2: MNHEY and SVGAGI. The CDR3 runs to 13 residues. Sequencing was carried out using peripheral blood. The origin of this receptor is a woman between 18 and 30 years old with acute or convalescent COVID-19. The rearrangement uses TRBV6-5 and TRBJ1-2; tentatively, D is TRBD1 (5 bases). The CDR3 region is CASSFGTVDGYTF. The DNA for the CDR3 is TGTGCCAGCAGTTTCGGGACTGTCGATGGCTACACCTTC.